This is a list of T cell receptor beta chains from one sample in a study of shared clonotypes between healthy human individuals. Clones were read by immunoSEQ multiplex PCR, and TCRdb kept only the in-frame ones, dropping some. The repertoire holds about 190,000 clones, about 66% seen once, with about 9.4% in the top ten. Input material: memory CD4+ T cells sorted from blood. The origin of the receptors is a man aged 30 to 39 in good health. The CDR3 runs from the conserved cysteine through the conserved F or W. The order of the fields is clone size, V gene, D gene, J gene, CDR3 protein, CDR3 DNA. D genes are given only for firm matches. Clone size is given for some rows only: seen once, a few or many times, or a class if the clone is expanded.

>few|TRBV19|TRBD1|TRBJ1-1
CASSSPGQVAEAFF
TGTGCCAGTAGTTCCCCCGGACAGGTCGCTGAAGCTTTCTTT
>few|TRBV9|TRBD2|TRBJ2-7
CASSSRTSGAGQYF
TGTGCCAGCAGCTCGAGGACTAGCGGGGCCGGGCAGTACTTC
>NA|TRBV6-5|TRBD1|TRBJ2-2
CASSYVTGVNTGELFF
TGTGCCAGCAGTTACGTAACAGGGGTTAACACCGGGGAGCTGTTTTTT
>NA|TRBV19|NA|TRBJ1-5
CASRLNVPDRPQHF
TGTGCCAGTAGGCTAAACGTACCCGATCGGCCCCAGCATTTT
>NA|TRBV19|NA|TRBJ1-2
CASSIGQDYGYTF
TGTGCCAGTAGTATAGGGCAGGACTATGGCTACACCTTC
>once|TRBV4-1|NA|TRBJ2-7
CASSQDYEQYF
TGCGCCAGCAGCCAAGATTACGAGCAGTACTTC
>NA|TRBV5-5|NA|TRBJ2-2
CASSLRDYHTGELFF
TGTGCCAGCAGCCTGAGAGACTACCACACCGGGGAGCTGTTTTTT
>NA|TRBV2|TRBD1|TRBJ2-5
CASSGQGFETQYF
TGTGCCAGCAGTGGACAGGGGTTTGAGACCCAGTACTTC
>few|TRBV7-8|TRBD2|TRBJ2-6
CASRQREAGANVLTF
TGTGCCAGCAGACAGCGGGAGGCTGGGGCCAACGTCCTGACTTTC
>few|TRBV19|NA|TRBJ1-5
CASSILGTNQPQHF
TGTGCCAGTAGTATTTTGGGGACCAATCAGCCCCAGCATTTT
>once|TRBV5-1|TRBD2|TRBJ2-3
CASSVGTSGPPDTQYF
TGCGCCAGCAGCGTCGGGACTAGCGGGCCCCCGGATACGCAGTATTTT
>few|TRBV15|TRBD2|TRBJ2-1
CATSRDLGSGSENEQFF
TGTGCCACCAGCAGAGATTTGGGTAGCGGGAGTGAGAATGAGCAGTTCTTC
>NA|TRBV11-1|NA|TRBJ2-7
CASSLDIPRYSYEQYF
TGTGCCAGCAGCTTAGATATCCCGAGGTACTCCTACGAGCAGTACTTC
>NA|TRBV7-2|TRBD2|TRBJ2-1
CASMAGGLDNEQFF
TGTGCCAGCATGGCGGGAGGGTTAGACAATGAGCAGTTCTTC
>NA|TRBV7-2|NA|TRBJ2-1
CASSFPRRVQFF
TGTGCCAGCAGCTTTCCCCGACGGGTTCAGTTCTTC
>NA|TRBV18|TRBD1|TRBJ1-3
CASSPRTGTGVSGNTIYF
TGTGCCAGCTCACCAAGAACCGGGACAGGGGTCTCTGGAAACACCATATATTTT
>NA|TRBV7-6|TRBD2|TRBJ2-1
CASSLSGRAYNEQFF
TGTGCCAGCAGCCTCAGCGGGAGGGCCTACAATGAGCAGTTCTTC
>NA|TRBV7-8|NA|TRBJ2-4
CASSLVSGGSAYF
TGTGCCAGCAGCTTAGTATCCGGGGGTTCGGCGTACTTC
>few|TRBV29-1|NA|TRBJ2-5
CSVTTTIQETQYF
TGCAGCGTTACGACAACGATCCAAGAGACCCAGTACTTC
>NA|TRBV9|NA|TRBJ1-5
CASSDGQGKQPQHF
TGTGCCAGCAGCGATGGGCAGGGGAAGCAGCCCCAGCATTTT
>few|TRBV7-8|NA|TRBJ2-1
CASSWSAVSGEQFF
TGTGCCAGCAGTTGGTCTGCCGTGAGTGGTGAGCAGTTCTTC
>few|TRBV20-1|NA|TRBJ2-1
CSAASGPREFF
TGCAGTGCAGCTTCGGGGCCAAGAGAGTTCTTC
>NA|TRBV7-8|TRBD1|TRBJ1-1
CASGQVEWVPFF
TGTGCCAGTGGACAGGTCGAGTGGGTTCCTTTCTTT
>NA|TRBV18|TRBD1|TRBJ2-7
CASSPRQGGYEQYF
TGTGCCAGCTCACCACGACAGGGGGGCTACGAGCAGTACTTC
>NA|TRBV6-1|TRBD2|TRBJ2-2
CASSDELAGVTGELFF
TGTGCCAGCAGTGACGAACTAGCGGGAGTCACCGGGGAGCTGTTTTTT
>NA|TRBV29-1|NA|TRBJ2-1
CSVTGFGRYEQFF
TGCAGCGTTACAGGGTTCGGGCGGTATGAGCAGTTCTTC
>NA|TRBV6-5|TRBD1|TRBJ2-2
CASGQGVVGTGELFF
TGTGCCAGCGGTCAGGGGGTGGTTGGGACCGGGGAGCTGTTTTTT
>NA|TRBV9|NA|TRBJ1-3
CASSATVSGNTIYF
TGTGCCAGCAGTGCCACAGTCTCTGGAAACACCATATATTTT
>NA|TRBV27|NA|TRBJ2-1
CASRNPDRINEQFF
TGTGCCAGCAGAAACCCTGACCGAATCAATGAGCAGTTCTTC
>NA|TRBV2|TRBD1|TRBJ2-7
CASGARDRGSEQYF
TGTGCCAGCGGGGCTCGGGACAGGGGCAGCGAGCAGTACTTC
>NA|TRBV7-2|NA|TRBJ1-5
CASSAYRDYSNQPQHF
TGTGCCAGCAGCGCGTACAGGGATTATAGCAATCAGCCCCAGCATTTT
>NA|TRBV5-1|NA|TRBJ2-3
CASSLETKNTDTQYF
TGCGCCAGCAGCTTGGAGACGAAAAACACAGATACGCAGTATTTT